Listed below are T cell receptor beta chains from one sample, sequenced in a study of CD8 T cells in Susac syndrome. TCRdb called the immunoSEQ multiplex PCR reads again in MiXCR, with one record for every CDR3 protein. This table has about 120,000 distinct CDR3 sequences, more than 85% appearing once. Sequences were obtained from CD4+ T cells from PBMCs. Source of these receptors: a human donor with multiple sclerosis. Both conserved end residues are part of each CDR3. The order of the fields is D gene, clone size, J gene, V gene, CDR3 protein, CDR3 DNA. A D gene is named only where the DNA matches it firmly. The size of a clone is reported for some rows only, either as once, few or many, or as a class for expanded clones.

.,.,TRBJ1-2,TRBV7-8,CASSGGTEDYGYTF,TGTGCCAGCAGCGGTGGGACGGAGGACTATGGCTACACCTTC
.,.,TRBJ1-1,TRBV28,CASSKTGTRATEAFF,TGTGCCAGCAGTAAAACCGGGACTAGAGCCACTGAAGCTTTCTTT
.,.,TRBJ1-1,TRBV6-2/TRBV6-3,CATALGSTTEAFF,TGTGCCACCGCCTTAGGGTCGACTACTGAAGCTTTCTTT
.,.,TRBJ1-1,TRBV28,CASVQPGRNTEAFF,TGTGCCAGCGTACAGCCGGGCCGAAACACTGAAGCTTTCTTT
.,.,TRBJ2-7,TRBV6-2/TRBV6-3,CASSYRGGYGHEQYF,TGTGCCAGCAGTTACCGAGGGGGGTATGGCCACGAGCAGTACTTC
.,.,TRBJ1-5,TRBV6-2/TRBV6-3,CASRKGFRAREDQPQHF,TGTGCCAGCAGAAAAGGTTTCAGGGCCCGGGAGGATCAGCCCCAGCATTTT
.,.,TRBJ1-5,TRBV12-3/TRBV12-4,CASQPEGEQPQHF,TGTGCCAGTCAACCTGAGGGGGAACAGCCCCAGCATTTT
TRBD2,.,TRBJ2-1,TRBV29-1,CSVRIRSSGDNEQFF,TGCAGCGTTCGAATCCGATCTAGCGGCGACAATGAGCAGTTCTTC
TRBD2,.,TRBJ2-5,TRBV20-1,CSAHRGGGETQYF,TGCAGTGCTCACCGGGGGGGAGGCGAGACCCAGTACTTC
.,.,TRBJ1-5,TRBV5-1,CASSPEAGNQPQHF,TGCGCCAGCAGTCCCGAAGCAGGCAATCAGCCCCAGCATTTT
TRBD1,.,TRBJ2-5,TRBV20-1,CSAISGTGGEETQYF,TGCAGTGCTATATCCGGGACAGGGGGCGAGGAGACCCAGTACTTC
.,.,TRBJ1-1,TRBV5-4,CASGGGGRQDTEAFF,TGTGCCAGCGGAGGGGGGGGGCGCCAGGACACTGAAGCTTTCTTT
.,.,TRBJ1-6,TRBV27,CASSPSSYNSPLHF,TGTGCCAGCAGCCCTAGCTCCTATAATTCACCCCTCCACTTT
.,.,TRBJ2-2,TRBV7-8,CASRGPGYTGELFF,TGTGCCAGCAGGGGGCCGGGGTACACCGGGGAGCTGTTTTTT
.,.,TRBJ2-5,TRBV5-6,CASRLNGETQYF,TGTGCCAGCAGATTAAATGGAGAGACCCAGTACTTC
TRBD1,.,TRBJ1-2,TRBV5-4,CASSIYTGTANGYTF,TGTGCCAGCAGCATTTACACCGGGACAGCGAATGGCTACACCTTC
.,.,TRBJ2-6,TRBV12-2,CASRPRLAGGDPSGANVLTF,TGTGCAAGTCGCCCTCGACTAGCGGGGGGGGACCCTTCTGGGGCCAACGTCCTGACTTTC
TRBD2,.,TRBJ2-3,TRBV24-1,CATKAGGTDTQYF,TGTGCCACCAAGGCCGGGGGGACAGATACGCAGTATTTT
.,.,TRBJ2-6,TRBV5-1,CASSLEDTGAAGANVLTF,TGCGCCAGCAGCTTGGAAGATACAGGTGCTGCTGGGGCCAACGTCCTGACTTTC
.,.,TRBJ2-7,TRBV6-5,CATEGEKHYEQYF,TGTGCCACCGAAGGTGAGAAGCACTACGAGCAGTACTTC
.,.,TRBJ2-2,TRBV28,CASKEYAGELFF,TGTGCCAGCAAGGAGTACGCCGGGGAGCTGTTTTTT
.,.,TRBJ2-3,TRBV29-1,CSVAVSTDTQYF,TGCAGCGTCGCCGTAAGCACAGATACGCAGTATTTT
.,once,TRBJ1-2,TRBV3-1,CASSHRENYGYTF,TGTGCCAGCAGCCACAGGGAAAACTATGGCTACACCTTC
TRBD2,.,TRBJ2-2,TRBV9,CASSVGLAGNRDTGELFF,TGTGCCAGCAGCGTAGGGCTAGCGGGGAATCGAGACACCGGGGAGCTGTTTTTT
.,.,TRBJ1-2,TRBV4-1,CASSQDSPGLGYGYTF,TGCGCCAGCAGCCAAGATTCTCCCGGGCTCGGCTATGGCTACACCTTC
TRBD1,.,TRBJ2-7,TRBV7-9,CASSTRTGDDEQYF,TGTGCCAGCAGCACGCGGACAGGGGACGACGAGCAGTACTTC
.,.,TRBJ2-7,TRBV12-5,CASVLGSTWEQYF,TGTGCTAGTGTCTTGGGGTCTACCTGGGAGCAGTACTTC
.,.,TRBJ1-2,TRBV6-1,CASRPEGLEGYTF,TGTGCCAGCAGACCCGAGGGCCTGGAAGGCTACACCTTC
.,.,TRBJ2-7,TRBV15,CATSRDRDGSSYEQYF,TGTGCCACCAGCAGAGATCGGGACGGTAGCTCCTACGAGCAGTACTTC
TRBD1,.,TRBJ2-3,TRBV12-3/TRBV12-4,CASIPGQITDTQYF,TGTGCCAGCATCCCGGGACAGATCACAGATACGCAGTATTTT
.,.,TRBJ1-5,TRBV10-3,CAISEGSNSNQPQHF,TGTGCCATCAGTGAAGGCAGCAATAGCAATCAGCCCCAGCATTTT
TRBD1,.,TRBJ1-6,TRBV7-3,CASSGDRGQPLHF,TGTGCCAGCAGCGGGGACAGGGGGCAACCCCTCCACTTT
.,.,TRBJ1-1,TRBV18,CASSPGGPNTEAFF,TGTGCCAGCTCACCAGGGGGGCCGAACACTGAAGCTTTCTTT
.,.,TRBJ1-2,TRBV28,CASSNYGYTF,TGTGCCAGCAGTAACTATGGCTACACCTTC
TRBD1,.,TRBJ1-5,TRBV20-1,CSARAAGGKVQPQHF,TGCAGTGCTAGAGCGGCAGGGGGAAAGGTTCAGCCCCAGCATTTT
.,.,TRBJ2-5,TRBV30,CAWQNPETQYF,TGTGCCTGGCAGAACCCAGAGACCCAGTACTTC
TRBD2,.,TRBJ2-3,TRBV24-1,CATSGSSGVTQYF,TGTGCCACCAGTGGTTCTAGCGGAGTGACGCAGTATTTT
.,few,TRBJ2-2,TRBV2,CASSLDRNTGELFF,TGTGCCAGCAGTCTGGACAGGAACACCGGGGAGCTGTTTTTT
.,.,TRBJ1-1,TRBV29-1,CSAPGPRNTEAFF,TGCAGCGCCCCGGGGCCGAGGAACACTGAAGCTTTCTTT
.,.,TRBJ2-7,TRBV29-1,CSAEKGNEQYF,TGCAGCGCCGAAAAGGGTAACGAGCAGTACTTC
.,.,TRBJ2-2,TRBV2,CASSRERQGYTGELFF,TGTGCCAGCTCCCGGGAGAGACAGGGTTACACCGGGGAGCTGTTTTTT
.,.,TRBJ2-2,TRBV9,CASSVGLNTGELFF,TGTGCCAGCAGCGTGGGGCTGAACACCGGGGAGCTGTTTTTT
.,.,TRBJ2-2,TRBV2,CASSDKGLAAGELFF,TGTGCCAGCAGTGATAAAGGTCTAGCAGCTGGGGAGCTGTTTTTT
.,.,TRBJ2-4,TRBV21-1,CASGIEEYF,TGTGCCAGTGGGATAGAGGAGTACTTC